These 22 T cell receptor beta chains share one sample of origin, sequenced in a study of T cell changes during pregnancy in multiple sclerosis. The assay was immunoSEQ multiplex PCR, and TCRdb's table has in-frame clones only and misses some. The sample lists about 130,000 clones; roughly 95% were seen once. This material consisted of peripheral blood, taken after pregnancy. The receptors stem from a female donor with multiple sclerosis, enrolled in a pregnancy study.

The chain recombines TRBV4-2 with TRBJ2-7, with 7 bases identical to TRBD2. Germline trimming cut 0 bases from V and 0 bases from J; bases unmatched to any gene: 2. The CDR3 covers 15 residues. Looked up from germline, CDR1 is LGHNA and CDR2 is YNFKEQ. The CDR3 here is CASSQEGGSSYEQYF. The CDR3 nucleotides are TGTGCCAGCAGCCAAGAGGGCGGGAGCTCCTACGAGCAGTACTTC.

This clone was seen only once. The chain employs TRBV6-1 and TRBJ2-3, with 11 bases that match TRBD2. The CDR3 runs to 21 residues. Losses at the gene ends were 1 base for V and 8 bases for J; bases not matched to a gene: 23. Germline V CDR1 and CDR2: MNHNS, SASEGT. CDR3 bases: TGTGCCAGCAGTGAAGTATTTACTTACGGGACTAGCGGTAAGACGCGGGGTACGCAGTATTTT. Translation gives CASSEVFTYGTSGKTRGTQYF.

The chain couples TRBV7-3 to TRBJ2-3, with 10 positions matching TRBD2. Trimming took 4 bases from V and 6 from J; bases not matched to a gene: 7. Germline V CDR1 and CDR2: SGHTA, FQGTGA. The CDR3 runs 15 residues. CDR3: CASSSTGTSVDTQYF. Written as DNA, the CDR3 is TGTGCCAGCAGCTCCACCGGGACTAGCGTTGATACGCAGTATTTT.

This chain links TRBV28 with TRBJ1-2; D is unresolved. V lost 3 bases, J lost 8 bases, and 13 bases lay in between. CDR1 is MDHEN and CDR2 is SYDVKM in the germline V gene. CDR3 length: 13 amino acids. The CDR3 DNA reads TGTGCCAGCAGTTTCTCCGTGGGGAGAGGCTACACCTTC. Translation: CASSFSVGRGYTF.

The chain recombines TRBV11-2 with TRBJ1-2; D unresolved. This CDR3 is built from 16 residues. CDR1 and CDR2 (germline): SGHAT, FQNNGV. The V and J ends lost 7 bases and 0 bases respectively, with 18 bases between them. CDR3 region: CASTPLLGETNYGYTF. The CDR3 DNA reads TGTGCCAGCACCCCTCTCCTGGGAGAAACTAACTATGGCTACACCTTC.

This clone came up once. The chain is built from TRBV4-2 and TRBJ1-5; tentative D call: TRBD1 (5 bases). There are 14 residues in the CDR3. The V gene's germline CDR1 is LGHNA and CDR2 YNFKEQ. V was clipped by 1 base and J by 6 bases, with 10 bases between them. CDR3 in amino acids: CASSQVRGGQPQHF. In nucleotides, the CDR3 is TGTGCCAGCAGCCAAGTTAGGGGTGGTCAGCCCCAGCATTTT.

The rearrangement uses TRBV28 and TRBJ2-7, with 8 bases identical to TRBD2. The CDR3 spans 14 residues. Per germline, CDR1 MDHEN and CDR2 SYDVKM. The ends lost 6 bases at V and 2 bases at J; junction bases unmatched: 6. DNA for the CDR3: TGTGCCAGCAGGCCCGGGACTAGTCCCTACGAGCAGTACTTC. It is translated as CASRPGTSPYEQYF.

This chain connects TRBV25-1 to TRBJ2-7, with 8 bases that match TRBD2. This CDR3 has 17 amino acids. The trim removed 2 bases at V and 3 bases at J, leaving 12 bases unmatched. Germline CDR1 is MGHDK and CDR2 is SYGVNS. In nucleotides, the CDR3 is TGTGCCAGCAGTGAAGCCAGACCCGGGACTAGTGGCTACGAGCAGTACTTC. Its translation is CASSEARPGTSGYEQYF.

The chain recombines TRBV5-1 with TRBJ2-5; unclear D gene. CDR3 length: 13 residues. The germline CDR1 and CDR2 sequences are SGHRS and YFSETQ. V was trimmed by 0 bases and J by 5 bases, leaving 8 bases between them. This chain's CDR3 is CASSLADSETQYF. DNA for the CDR3: TGCGCCAGCAGCTTGGCCGATAGTGAGACCCAGTACTTC.

The chain uses TRBV5-1 and TRBJ2-6; D perhaps matches TRBD1 (6 bases). Germline V CDR1 and CDR2: SGHRS, YFSETQ. The CDR3 spans 18 residues. Between the trimmed V and J ends, which lost 0 bases and 3 bases, there was a span of 16 bases. The CDR3 region has the DNA TGCGCCAGCAGCTTGGCTCCCCTGGGGGCGGGTGGGGCCAACGTCCTGACTTTC. The encoded protein is CASSLAPLGAGGANVLTF.

The chain employs TRBV14 and TRBJ1-1, with D perhaps TRBD1 (6 bases). CDR1 SGHDN and CDR2 FVKESK come from the germline V gene. The V and J ends lost 4 bases and 2 bases respectively, with 20 bases between them. The CDR3 totals 17 residues. This chain's CDR3 is CASSLYYRDMGNTEAFF. The CDR3 DNA reads TGTGCCAGCAGCCTGTACTATCGGGACATGGGTAACACTGAAGCTTTCTTT.

This clone is a singleton in its sample. Here the CDR3 reads CASSLWPQGKGTYEQYF. CDR3 sequence (DNA): TGTGCCAGCAGCTTATGGCCTCAGGGGAAGGGGACCTACGAGCAGTACTTC. This chain joins TRBV7-8 and TRBJ2-7; weak D call: TRBD1 (6 bases). Deletions cut 2 bases from V and 2 bases from J, with 19 bases between. The CDR3 loop spans 17 amino acids. Per germline, CDR1 SGHVS and CDR2 FQNEAQ.

The rearrangement links TRBV29-1 to TRBJ2-1, with 11 bases that match TRBD2. Trimming cost V 2 bases and J 7 bases; bases outside gene matches: 7. Germline CDR1 SQVTM, CDR2 ANQGSEA. The CDR3 sequence is 15 residues long. The CDR3 DNA reads TGCAGCGTTGAACTAGCGGGAGGATCGGGGAATGAGCAGTTCTTC. Translating it yields CSVELAGGSGNEQFF.

Points on this clone: One end of the junction fails to match germline, which may point to a read error. The chain links TRBV6-6 to TRBJ2-1; 9 nucleotides agree with TRBD2. Per the germline V gene, CDR1 is MNHNY and CDR2 is SVGAGI (reference sequence). This CDR3 spans 16 amino acids. The CDR3 DNA sequence: TGTGCCAGCAGTCACTCCGCGGGGGGGCTGGACAATGAGCAGTTCTTC. This translates into CASSHSAGGLDNEQFF.

CDR3 region: CASSQRGLADYNEQFF. The CDR3 DNA is TGCGCCAGCAGCCAGCGGGGACTAGCAGATTACAATGAGCAGTTCTTC. The rearrangement uses TRBV4-1 and TRBJ2-1, with 9 nucleotides matching TRBD2. The CDR3 has 16 residues. In germline, CDR1 is MGHRA, CDR2 YSYEKL. Germline trimming cut 3 bases from V and 4 bases from J; bases unmatched to any gene: 7.

This rearrangement joins TRBV10-3 to TRBJ1-2; 9 positions agree with TRBD1. Germline lookup yields CDR1 ENHRY and CDR2 SYGVKD. Trimming at V came to 4 bases and at J to 5 bases, leaving 11 bases not matched to a gene. The CDR3 sequence is 16 residues long. The CDR3 DNA is TGTGCCATCAGTGTCCCCGAAGGGACAGGGACTTATGGCTACACCTTC. Protein sequence: CAISVPEGTGTYGYTF.

The rearrangement links TRBV9 to TRBJ1-1; D may be TRBD1 (5 bases). Germline lookup yields CDR1 SGDLS and CDR2 YYNGEE. With 3 bases removed from V and 4 bases from J, the gap between germline ends came to 16 bases. The CDR3 loop spans 15 amino acids. The CDR3 here is CASSALSTVATEAFF. CDR3 bases: TGTGCCAGCAGCGCCCTATCGACAGTGGCCACTGAAGCTTTCTTT.

The chain joins TRBV27 to TRBJ2-1, with D tentatively TRBD2 (6 bases). The CDR3 spans 16 residues. Germline V gene lookup returns CDR1 MNHEY and CDR2 SMNVEV (reference sequence). The V and J ends lost 0 bases and 0 bases respectively, with 9 bases between them. The CDR3 spells CASSLSGGPSYNEQFF. CDR3 coding DNA: TGTGCCAGCAGTTTATCGGGAGGCCCCTCCTACAATGAGCAGTTCTTC.

The gene calls are TRBV6-5 and TRBJ2-1; 10 bases map to TRBD2. The CDR3 consists of 14 residues. V shed 6 bases, J shed 7 bases, and the junction held 6 bases outside the gene matches. The germline V gene has CDR1 MNHEY and CDR2 SVGAGI. CDR3 protein: CASRQGLAKNEQFF. CDR3 DNA sequence: TGTGCCAGCAGACAGGGACTAGCGAAAAATGAGCAGTTCTTC.

The chain combines TRBV2 with TRBJ2-5; weak D call: TRBD2 (7 bases). CDR1 SNHLY and CDR2 FYNNEI come from the germline V gene. The length of the CDR3 is 12 residues. V was pared by 6 bases and J by 9 bases, with 14 bases between. CDR3 sequence: CASRGGDWAQYF. CDR3 sequence (DNA): TGTGCCAGCAGAGGGGGGGACTGGGCCCAGTACTTC.

The V gene is TRBV6-4, the J gene TRBJ2-3, with 8 positions matching TRBD1. The CDR3 spans 15 residues. The germline CDR1 and CDR2 sequences are MRHNA and SNTAGT. Trimming at V came to 6 bases and at J to 4 bases, leaving 9 bases not matched to a gene. In nucleotides, the CDR3 is TGTGCCAGCAGACAGACAGGGGCGGTGGCAGATACGCAGTATTTT. Translated: CASRQTGAVADTQYF.

The chain couples TRBV5-8 to TRBJ1-2, with D possibly being TRBD1 (6 bases). This CDR3 is built from 16 residues. CDR1 and CDR2 from the germline V gene are SGHTS and YDEGEE. V shed 2 bases and J shed 4 bases, with 18 bases lying between them. The CDR3 spells CASSLLVGQGTYGYTF. Here the CDR3 DNA reads TGTGCCAGCAGCTTACTCGTAGGTCAGGGGACCTATGGCTACACCTTC. The variable domain in full, completed from reference TRBV5-8 and TRBJ1-2, reads EAGVTQSPTHLIKTRGQQATLRCSPISGHTSVYWYQQALGLGLQFLLWYDEGEERNRGNFPPRFSGRQFPNYSSELNVNALELEDSALYLCASSLLVGQGTYGYTFGSGTRLTVV.